A single sample gave rise to the 30 T cell receptor beta chains below, sequenced in a study of response to subunit inactivated influenza vaccine. TCRdb redid the calling of the RT-PCR reads with MiXCR, one entry per CDR3 protein. The sample has hundreds of thousands of distinct CDR3 sequences, 7.6% seen once; the top ten hold 13%. The sample here was PBMCs from blood, taken roughly 24 months after vaccination. These receptors were collected from a man between 50 and 69 years old who received an inactivated influenza vaccine.

This clonotype was observed a handful of times. The chain combines TRBV12-3 or TRBV12-4 with TRBJ1-1; D unresolved. Trimming pared 5 bases from V and 2 bases from J, leaving 12 bases between. The CDR3 length is 14 residues. DNA for the CDR3: TGTGCCAGCAGTACAGACGGGGTCAACACTGAAGCTTTCTTT. This sequence encodes CASSTDGVNTEAFF.

This clonotype has more than one count but fewer than ten. The chain is built from TRBV7-2 and TRBJ2-7; TRBD2 aligns across 11 bases. V gave up 2 bases and J gave up 0 bases; unmatched junction bases: 6. The CDR3 is 17 residues long. Germline lookup yields CDR1 SGHTA and CDR2 FQGNSA. The CDR3 coding sequence is TGTGCCAGCAGCTTAACTAGCGGGAGTCCCAGCTCCTACGAGCAGTACTTC. Translated: CASSLTSGSPSSYEQYF.

This clonotype was seen only a few times. V and J are TRBV27 and TRBJ2-7, with TRBD1 matching over 9 bases. This CDR3 is built from 15 residues. The V gene end was trimmed by 1 base and the J gene end by 1 base; junction bases not matched to a gene: 2. Germline-derived CDR1 and CDR2 are MNHEY and SMNVEV (reference sequence). CDR3 sequence (DNA): TGTGCCAGCAGTTTATGGGGACAGGGTTCCTACGAGCAGTACTTC. This sequence encodes CASSLWGQGSYEQYF.

This clonotype was counted ten times or more. V gene TRBV5-6 combines with J gene TRBJ2-3; the D gene is possibly TRBD2 (5 bases). Trimming cost V 3 bases and J 6 bases, with 8 bases left between them. The germline V gene encodes CDR1 SGHDT and CDR2 YYEEEE. This CDR3 contains 12 residues. The CDR3 loop reads CASSSWRDTQYF. The CDR3 DNA reads as TGTGCCAGCAGCTCGTGGAGGGATACGCAGTATTTT.

This clonotype has just a few counts. The chain is built from TRBV10-2 and TRBJ2-2, with D unresolved. The V end was cut by 7 bases, the J end by 4 bases, with 13 bases between. Germline V gene lookup returns CDR1 WSHSY and CDR2 SAAADI. This CDR3 comprises 14 residues. CDR3 coding DNA: TGCGCCAGCACTGAATCCCCAGTCACCGGGGAGCTGTTTTTT. This gives the protein CASTESPVTGELFF.

The V gene is TRBV5-1, the J gene TRBJ1-4, with 8 bases matching TRBD1. The CDR3 sequence is 15 residues long. CDR1 is SGHRS and CDR2 is YFSETQ in the germline V gene. V shed 0 bases and J 8 bases; nucleotides not matched to a gene: 6. The CDR3: CASSLGGTGEEKLFF. CDR3 coding DNA: TGCGCCAGCAGCTTGGGGGGGACAGGAGAGGAAAAACTGTTTTTT.

The chain recombines TRBV10-3 with TRBJ2-5; 9 bases match TRBD1. In germline, CDR1 is ENHRY, CDR2 SYGVKD. The length of the CDR3 is 14 residues. V shed 4 bases, J shed 5 bases, and the junction held 5 bases outside the gene matches. The CDR3 region is CAISGYRGRETQYF. DNA of the CDR3: TGTGCCATCAGTGGATACAGGGGGCGGGAGACCCAGTACTTC.

The chain joins TRBV20-1 to TRBJ2-3; a possible D gene is TRBD2 (6 bases). Germline V gene lookup returns CDR1 DFQATT and CDR2 SNEGSKA (reference sequence). The CDR3 covers 13 residues. V dropped 7 bases and J dropped 3 bases, with 14 bases sitting between them. CDR3 protein: CSVDRGMTDTQYF. The CDR3 coding sequence is TGCAGTGTCGACCGGGGGATGACAGATACGCAGTATTTT.

This clonotype was counted ten times or more. The chain combines TRBV5-1 with TRBJ2-5; 10 bases line up with TRBD1. Unmatched junction bases numbered 13, after V lost 4 bases and J lost 1 base. The germline V gene has CDR1 SGHRS and CDR2 YFSETQ. CDR3 size: 18 residues. The CDR3 loop is CASSLRDRGFDAQETQYF. In nucleotides, the CDR3 is TGCGCCAGCAGCCTCCGGGACAGGGGTTTCGACGCCCAAGAGACCCAGTACTTC.

This clonotype appeared many times. V gene TRBV7-2 combines with J gene TRBJ2-7; D may be TRBD2 (5 bases). Germline V gives CDR1 SGHTA, CDR2 FQGNSA. V was shortened by 6 bases and J by 7 bases, with 16 bases between the two germline ends. The CDR3 is 13 residues long. CDR3 DNA: TGTGCCAGCAGGGCGAGCGGAACGGGTGAGCAGTACTTC. Protein: CASRASGTGEQYF.

The genes are TRBV11-3 and TRBJ2-3, with D uncertain. The CDR3 length is 14 residues. V lost 0 bases and J 4 bases, leaving 8 bases between the germline ends. In germline, CDR1 is SGHNT, CDR2 YENEEA. The CDR3 region is CASSLDSVADTQYF. In DNA, the CDR3 is TGTGCCAGCAGCTTAGATAGTGTGGCAGATACGCAGTATTTT. Full variable domain (rest looked up from reference TRBV11-3 and TRBJ2-3): EAGVVQSPRYKIIEKKQPVAFWCNPISGHNTLYWYLQNLGQGPELLIRYENEEAVDDSQLPKDRFSAERLKGVDSTLKIQPAELGDSAVYLCASSLDSVADTQYFGPGTRLTVL.

V gene TRBV25-1 combines with J gene TRBJ1-4; 8 bases match TRBD1. V shed 4 bases, J shed 7 bases, and the junction held 11 bases outside the gene matches. The CDR3 sequence is 16 residues long. Germline CDR1 reads MGHDK; CDR2 reads SYGVNS. CDR3 nucleotides: TGTGCCAGCAGTGTGTCAGGGGGCCTAGGGAGTGAAAAACTGTTTTTT. Protein product: CASSVSGGLGSEKLFF.

This clonotype was found many times. The chain recombines TRBV9 with TRBJ2-5, with D possibly matching TRBD1 (5 bases). This CDR3 comprises 14 residues. With 3 bases removed from V and 7 bases from J, the gap between germline ends came to 16 bases. CDR1 and CDR2 from the germline V gene are SGDLS and YYNGEE. DNA for the CDR3: TGTGCCAGCAGCGGAGACAGCTTTTTTGGGACCCAGTACTTC. Its protein is CASSGDSFFGTQYF.

The table lists this clonotype with many counts. The genes are TRBV10-3 and TRBJ2-7; the D is unclear. This CDR3 is built from 14 residues. The germline CDR1 and CDR2 sequences are ENHRY and SYGVKD. V was cut by 0 bases and J by 4 bases, with 10 bases left in between. The DNA for the CDR3 is TGTGCCATCAGTGAGTCCGGTAATTGGTACGAGCAGTACTTC. It specifies CAISESGNWYEQYF.

V gene TRBV20-1 combines with J gene TRBJ2-2; D is perhaps TRBD1 or TRBD2 (5 bases each). Trimming removed 1 base at V and 4 bases at J, with 10 bases between. The V gene's germline CDR1 is DFQATT and CDR2 SNEGSKA (reference sequence). The CDR3 is 14 residues long. The CDR3 DNA reads as TGCAGTGCTAGAGTGACGGGGCGCACCGGGGAGCTGTTTTTT. As protein: CSARVTGRTGELFF.

This clonotype was seen a handful of times. The genes are TRBV12-3 or TRBV12-4 and TRBJ1-2, with D unresolved. With 5 bases removed from V and 6 bases from J, the gap between germline ends came to 13 bases. This CDR3 region has 13 residues. As DNA, the CDR3 is TGTGCCAGCAGTCCTATTGGTGGGAATGGCTACACCTTC. Amino acid sequence: CASSPIGGNGYTF.

This clonotype was seen only a few times. V gene TRBV12-3 or TRBV12-4 combines with J gene TRBJ1-2; perhaps TRBD1 as D (5 bases). The germline V and J ends were trimmed by 2 bases and 8 bases, with 12 bases remaining between them. The CDR3 totals 13 residues. This CDR3 is CASSLPGLSGYTF. The CDR3 DNA reads TGTGCCAGCAGTTTACCAGGGTTGTCCGGCTACACCTTC.

The chain recombines TRBV20-1 with TRBJ2-5; the match to TRBD1 covers 8 bases. The length of the CDR3 is 14 residues. Trimming cost V 2 bases and J 7 bases; bases outside gene matches: 9. Germline V gives CDR1 DFQATT, CDR2 SNEGSKA (reference sequence). CDR3 protein: CSARQGARYGTQYF. The DNA for the CDR3 is TGCAGTGCTAGACAGGGGGCGAGGTACGGGACCCAGTACTTC.

This clonotype was seen at least ten times. The rearrangement joins TRBV12-3 or TRBV12-4 to TRBJ2-1; D ambiguous. The CDR3 consists of 11 residues. V was clipped by 2 bases and J by 9 bases, with 5 bases between them. CDR3 amino acids: CASSLSREQFF. The CDR3 nucleotides are TGTGCCAGCAGTTTATCCCGTGAGCAGTTCTTC.

This clonotype was seen a handful of times. This chain links TRBV5-1 with TRBJ2-3; D perhaps matches TRBD2 (6 bases). Deletions cut 6 bases from V and 2 bases from J, with 16 bases between. The CDR3 loop spans 15 amino acids. Germline V gene lookup returns CDR1 SGHRS and CDR2 YFSETQ. The CDR3 DNA sequence: TGCGCCAGCACCAACGGTCGGGGGTACACAGATACGCAGTATTTT. Protein sequence: CASTNGRGYTDTQYF.

This chain uses TRBV28 with TRBJ2-5, with 7 bases lining up with TRBD1. CDR3 length equals 16 residues. V lost 6 bases and J lost 2; bases outside the gene matches: 12. The germline V gene encodes CDR1 MDHEN and CDR2 SYDVKM. The CDR3 loop is CASSGRRGGRQETQYF. CDR3 bases: TGTGCCAGCAGCGGTCGGAGAGGGGGCAGGCAAGAGACCCAGTACTTC.

This clonotype was detected only a few times. The chain uses TRBV12-3 or TRBV12-4 and TRBJ2-2; possibly TRBD2 for D (6 bases). The CDR3 sequence is 15 residues long. V lost 5 bases, J lost 6 bases, and 16 bases lay in between. In nucleotides, the CDR3 is TGTGCCAGCAGTCCAGCAGGGAGGCTAGCCGGGGAGCTGTTTTTT. It encodes CASSPAGRLAGELFF.

The chain links TRBV20-1 to TRBJ1-5, with 10 bases lining up with TRBD1. CDR3 length: 17 amino acids. V dropped 0 bases and J dropped 1; count of bases not matched to a gene: 6. In germline, CDR1 is DFQATT, CDR2 SNEGSKA (reference sequence). Here the CDR3 DNA reads TGCAGTGCTAGAGATCGGGGGACAGGGGCGAGCAATCAGCCCCAGCATTTT. This codes for CSARDRGTGASNQPQHF.

This clonotype was seen at least ten times. The CDR3 nucleotides read TGCAGCGTTGATCCACAGGTCAATGGCTACACCTTC. Protein product: CSVDPQVNGYTF. This sequence joins TRBV29-1 and TRBJ1-2; tentative D call: TRBD1 (5 bases). V lost 3 bases, J lost 6 bases, and 11 bases lay in between. CDR3 length: 12 amino acids. CDR1 is SQVTM and CDR2 is ANQGSEA in the germline V gene. Drawing the rest from reference TRBV29-1 and TRBJ1-2, the complete variable domain is SAVISQKPSRDICQRGTSLTIQCQVDSQVTMMFWYRQQPGQSLTLIATANQGSEATYESGFVIDKFPISRPNLTFSTLTVSNMSPEDSSIYLCSVDPQVNGYTFGSGTRLTVV.

The table lists this clonotype with many counts. V and J are TRBV12-3 or TRBV12-4 and TRBJ2-7; D may correspond to TRBD1 or TRBD2 (5 bases each). The CDR3 length is 14 residues. The V end lost 1 base, the J end lost 3 bases, and 10 bases lay between the germline ends. CDR3 DNA sequence: TGTGCCAGCAGTTTAGGAGGGGATTTCTACGAGCAGTACTTC. It codes for CASSLGGDFYEQYF.

V usage is TRBV5-1 and J usage is TRBJ1-1; D unclear. CDR1 and CDR2 (germline): SGHRS, YFSETQ. There are 13 residues in the CDR3. V was pared by 3 bases and J by 5 bases, with 11 bases between. The CDR3, as DNA: TGCGCCAGCAGCTCGGGAATGGGTACTGAAGCTTTCTTT. Translated, it gives CASSSGMGTEAFF.

This clonotype was recorded at least ten times. This chain joins TRBV4-2 and TRBJ1-1, with a possible D match to TRBD1 (5 bases). The CDR3 runs 16 residues. Deletions cut 0 bases from V and 0 bases from J, with 11 bases between. CDR1 and CDR2 from the germline V gene are LGHNA and YNFKEQ. The CDR3 nucleotides read TGTGCCAGCAGCCAAGATCGGGGGGATATGAACACTGAAGCTTTCTTT. Protein product: CASSQDRGDMNTEAFF.

This clonotype was observed a few times. The chain couples TRBV12-3 or TRBV12-4 to TRBJ1-6; D gene unclear. Trimming cost V 6 bases and J 4 bases, with 13 bases left between them. The CDR3 totals 15 residues. The CDR3 spells CASSKRQPYNSPLHF. Written as DNA, the CDR3 is TGTGCCAGCAGCAAGAGGCAGCCTTATAATTCACCCCTCCACTTT.

A remark on this clonotype: The junction and the germline gene differ at one end; a read error may be behind it. The V call is TRBV10-3, the J call TRBJ2-7; a weak D match, TRBD2 (5 bases). Germline V lookup: CDR1 ENHRY, CDR2 SYGVKD. The CDR3 length is 17 residues. The CDR3, as DNA: TGTACCATCAGTAACCGACCAAGTAGCGCGAGCTCCTACGAGCAGTACTTC. It encodes CTISNRPSSASSYEQYF.

This clonotype has more than one count but fewer than ten. This chain links TRBV12-3 or TRBV12-4 with TRBJ1-4; a weak D match, TRBD1 (6 bases). The CDR3 runs 14 residues. V shed 3 bases and J shed 11 bases, with 16 bases lying between them. For the CDR3, the DNA is TGTGCCAGCAGTTTGGACAGCCAGTTAGGGAAACTGTTTTTT. This sequence encodes CASSLDSQLGKLFF.